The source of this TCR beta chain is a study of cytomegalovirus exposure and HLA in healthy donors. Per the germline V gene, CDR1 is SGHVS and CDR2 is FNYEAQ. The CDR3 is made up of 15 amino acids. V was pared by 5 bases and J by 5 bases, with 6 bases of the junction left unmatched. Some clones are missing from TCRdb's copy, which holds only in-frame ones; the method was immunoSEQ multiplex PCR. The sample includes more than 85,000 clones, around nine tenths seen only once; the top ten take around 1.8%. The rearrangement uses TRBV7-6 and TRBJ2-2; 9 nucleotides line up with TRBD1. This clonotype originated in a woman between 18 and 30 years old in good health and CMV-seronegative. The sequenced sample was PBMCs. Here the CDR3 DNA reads TGTGCCAGCAGCACGGGGACAGGGATTACCGGGGAGCTGTTTTTT. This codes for CASSTGTGITGELFF.